This entry features one TCR beta chain sequence. An input of roughly 0.45 to 1 ug of RNA was subjected to reverse transcription using random hexamers. The amplification used immunoSEQ multiplex PCR on TCR beta CDR3; it spanned 54 Vbeta and 13 Jbeta. MiXCR, run by TCRdb on the immunoSEQ multiplex PCR reads, gives a single entry per CDR3 protein. The sample lists 150,000 to 200,000 distinct CDR3 sequences, about 91% occurring once. This entry is derived from a study of CD8 T cells in Susac syndrome. In germline, CDR1 is SGHRS, CDR2 YFSETQ. Trimming took 4 bases from V and 2 from J; bases not matched to a gene: 10. CDR3 length: 18 residues. High-throughput TCR beta sequencing covered peripheral CD8+ and CD4+ T cells. Healthy donors acted as controls, with matching for age and sex.

The sequence was obtained from a human donor in good health. The V gene is TRBV5-1, the J gene TRBJ2-3; 13 bases agree with TRBD2. The sequencing input was CD4+ T cells from PBMCs. CDR3: CASSPGTSGKSFTDTQYF. In DNA, the CDR3 is TGCGCCAGCAGCCCCGGGACTAGCGGGAAATCCTTCACAGATACGCAGTATTTT. The variable domain in full, completed from reference TRBV5-1 and TRBJ2-3, reads KAGVTQTPRYLIKTRGQQVTLSCSPISGHRSVSWYQQTPGQGLQFLFEYFSETQRNKGNFPGRFSGRQFSNSRSEMNVSTLELGDSALYLCASSPGTSGKSFTDTQYFGPGTRLTVL.